This is a list of T cell receptor beta chains from one sample in a study of CD8+CD57+ T cells in acquired aplastic anemia. TCRdb re-derived calls from the reads in MiXCR, one entry per CDR3 protein. The data show 120,000 or so distinct CDR3 sequences, over 30% seen once. Material: sorted CD4+, CD8+, or CD8+CD57+ T cells (not recorded which) from PBMCs. The origin of the receptors is a human donor with aplastic anemia. CDR3s include the opening cysteine and the closing phenylalanine or tryptophan. D genes are given only for firm matches. Expanded clones are given a class, and other clones once, few, many or no size at all.

clone size,V gene,CDR3 length,J gene,D gene,CDR3 DNA,CDR3 protein
many,TRBV20-1,15,TRBJ2-5,TRBD2,TGCAGTGCTAGAGATGGGCGGGGGGGCCCAGAGACCCAGTACTTC,CSARDGRGGPETQYF
many,TRBV6-5,15,TRBJ1-2,-,TGTGCCAGCAGTTTGCGACCTACGGAGGGCTATGGCTACACCTTC,CASSLRPTEGYGYTF
-,TRBV25-1,15,TRBJ1-1,-,TGTGCCAGCAGTAGGGGCTTGTGGGGGAACACTGAAGCTTTCTTT,CASSRGLWGNTEAFF
many,TRBV7-8,15,TRBJ2-2,-,TGTGCCAGCAGCTTAGGAGGGGGTAGCACCGGGGAGCTGTTTTTT,CASSLGGGSTGELFF
-,TRBV6-1,14,TRBJ2-3,TRBD2,TGTGCCAGCAGACTAGCGGGGGGTACAGATATGCAGTATTTT,CASRLAGGTDMQYF
many,TRBV4-3,15,TRBJ2-1,-,TGCGCCAGCAGCCAAGATCTGGGCACCTACAATGAGCAGTTCTTC,CASSQDLGTYNEQFF
many,TRBV6-2/TRBV6-3,13,TRBJ1-1,-,TGTGCCAGCAGTTCGACAGGTTTCCCTGAAGCTTTCTTT,CASSSTGFPEAFF
once,TRBV19,13,TRBJ1-1,-,TGTGCCAGTAGCATCGCCTCCGGGGCCGAAGCTTTCTTT,CASSIASGAEAFF
many,TRBV29-1,13,TRBJ1-5,-,TGCAGCGTCCGGGACAAACCCAATCAGCCCCAGCATTTT,CSVRDKPNQPQHF
-,TRBV4-1,13,TRBJ1-2,-,TGCGCCAGCAGCCAAGGAACATACGGTGGCTACACCTTC,CASSQGTYGGYTF
many,TRBV7-2,17,TRBJ2-7,-,TGTGCCAGCAGCTTTACGGTTCCTGGAGGCAGCTCCTACGAGCAGTACTTC,CASSFTVPGGSSYEQYF
-,TRBV27,14,TRBJ2-5,TRBD2,TGTGCCAGCAGTTCGCGGGGGGGAGGGGGGACCCAGTACTTC,CASSSRGGGGTQYF
many,TRBV6-5,14,TRBJ1-6,-,TGTGCCAGCAGTTACTCAGGGGTACAATCACCCCTCCACTTT,CASSYSGVQSPLHF
-,TRBV25-1,15,TRBJ2-1,TRBD2,TGTGCCAGCAGTGATGCCCTAGCGGGGGCAAATGAGCAGTTCTTC,CASSDALAGANEQFF
many,TRBV7-9,14,TRBJ2-5,-,TGTGCCAGCAGCCCCACCGGGACCCAAGAGACCCAGTACTTC,CASSPTGTQETQYF
-,TRBV19,18,TRBJ1-3,-,TGTGCCAGTAGTATAAGCGGACGGCCAGGGAACTCTGGAAACACCATATATTTT,CASSISGRPGNSGNTIYF
many,TRBV12-3/TRBV12-4,15,TRBJ2-5,TRBD2,TGTGCCAGCAGTTTAGTAGCGGGGGGCCCCGGGGCCCAGTACTTC,CASSLVAGGPGAQYF
many,TRBV5-1,13,TRBJ1-2,-,TGCGCCAGCAGCTTGTTACCGGAGGGTGGCTACACCTTC,CASSLLPEGGYTF